The 13 T cell receptor beta chains given below trace back to one sample, sequenced in a study of OX40 agonist ivuxolimab in advanced cancers. Sequencing was performed with immunoSEQ multiplex PCR; in TCRdb, only in-frame clones are kept and a portion is missing. The sample carries around 37,000 clones, 65% to 90% recorded once. This specimen consisted of CD4+ or CD8+ T cells sorted from blood, obtained in a trial of the OX40 agonist ivuxolimab. The receptors were gathered from an adult with an advanced solid tumor such as melanoma, head and neck, liver or kidney cancer.

The chain links TRBV5-4 to TRBJ2-5; possibly TRBD1 for D (6 bases). Germline-derived CDR1 and CDR2 are SGHNT and YYREEE (reference sequence). This CDR3 has 14 residues. Trimming cost V 4 bases and J 1 base, with 11 bases left between them. This CDR3 is CASSPGQLQETQYF. As DNA, the CDR3 is TGTGCCAGCAGCCCCGGACAGCTCCAAGAGACCCAGTACTTC.

This rearrangement joins TRBV19 to TRBJ2-7; D unresolved. The V gene lost 3 bases and the J gene lost 3 bases, with 9 bases spanning the gap. CDR1 and CDR2 (germline): LNHDA, SQIVND (reference sequence). The CDR3 contains 13 residues. Here the CDR3 reads CASSMSRYYEQYF. CDR3 in DNA: TGTGCCAGTAGTATGAGTCGTTACTACGAGCAGTACTTC.

The chain recombines TRBV5-1 with TRBJ2-5; possible D gene TRBD2, 5 bases. Trimming stripped 3 bases from V and 1 base from J, with 10 bases between. Germline CDR1 reads SGHRS; CDR2 reads YFSETQ. The CDR3 is 14 amino acids. The CDR3 nucleotides read TGCGCCAGCAGCTGGTCCGGGATCCAAGAGACCCAGTACTTC. Translating it yields CASSWSGIQETQYF.

This clone was recorded a few times. In the same sample, other DNA sequences code for this CDR3. This rearrangement joins TRBV9 to TRBJ1-4; D is possibly TRBD1 (5 bases). Trimming took 1 base from V and 7 from J, leaving 8 bases between them. This CDR3 contains 13 residues. Germline V gene data show CDR1 as SGDLS and CDR2 as YYNGEE. The CDR3 region is CASSVSGGEKLFF. CDR3 in DNA: TGTGCCAGCAGCGTAAGTGGGGGTGAAAAACTGTTTTTT.

The V gene is TRBV27, the J gene TRBJ2-1; no firm D call. CDR3 size: 15 residues. CDR1 and CDR2 from the germline V gene are MNHEY and SMNVEV (reference sequence). Trimming cost V 0 bases and J 4 bases, with 10 bases left between them. For the CDR3, the DNA is TGTGCCAGCAGTTTATCTGGCACTCCTTACAATGAGCAGTTCTTC. Protein: CASSLSGTPYNEQFF.

The chain combines TRBV30 with TRBJ2-6; TRBD1 matches at 7 bases. This CDR3 contains 17 residues. Germline CDR1 reads GTSNPN; CDR2 reads SVGIG (reference sequence). Trimming cost V 3 bases and J 0 bases; bases outside gene matches: 8. CDR3 sequence (DNA): TGTGCCTGGAGGGGACAGCCCCCTCTCTCTGGGGCCAACGTCCTGACTTTC. It specifies CAWRGQPPLSGANVLTF.

This clone was counted once. The V call is TRBV28, the J call TRBJ2-1; weak D call: TRBD2 (5 bases). CDR3 length equals 14 residues. Trimming stripped 2 bases from V and 3 bases from J, with 8 bases between. Germline lookup yields CDR1 MDHEN and CDR2 SYDVKM. CDR3 nucleotides: TGTGCCAGCAGTTTACGGGGAGTCTACAATGAGCAGTTCTTC. Protein: CASSLRGVYNEQFF. The full variable domain, with the rest looked up from reference TRBV28 and TRBJ2-1, is DVKVTQSSRYLVKRTGEKVFLECVQDMDHENMFWYRQDPGLGLRLIYFSYDVKMKEKGDIPEGYSVSREKKERFSLILESASTNQTSMYLCASSLRGVYNEQFFGPGTRLTVL.

The chain employs TRBV28 and TRBJ1-2; no clear D gene. This CDR3 spans 14 amino acids. V lost 2 bases and J lost 10, with 17 bases in between. In germline, CDR1 is MDHEN, CDR2 SYDVKM. Here the CDR3 DNA reads TGTGCCAGCAGTTTACGGATGGGGAGGGAATCCTACACCTTC. This encodes CASSLRMGRESYTF.

The chain carries TRBV27 and TRBJ2-7, with TRBD1 as a possible D gene (7 bases). The CDR3 is 17 residues long. V lost 1 base and J lost 4, with 20 bases in between. Germline loops: CDR1 MNHEY, CDR2 SMNVEV (reference sequence). The CDR3 here is CASSLLRPEGAKYEQYF. CDR3 in DNA: TGTGCCAGCAGTTTATTGAGACCGGAGGGGGCTAAGTACGAGCAGTACTTC.

V gene TRBV28 combines with J gene TRBJ2-7, with 9 bases aligning to TRBD1. In germline, CDR1 is MDHEN, CDR2 SYDVKM. V trimming: 6 bases; J trimming: 6 bases; junction bases outside the gene matches: 12. The CDR3 totals 15 residues. The CDR3 loop is CASSRTTGGNLEQYF. The CDR3 region has the DNA TGTGCCAGCAGCCGGACGACAGGGGGGAACCTCGAGCAGTACTTC.

V and J are TRBV7-9 and TRBJ1-1; TRBD1 might be the D (5 bases). The V end lost 2 bases, the J end lost 6 bases, and 16 bases lay between the germline ends. The CDR3 covers 15 residues. The germline CDR1 and CDR2 sequences are SEHNR and FQNEAQ (reference sequence). The CDR3 here is CASSLSDMFGPEAFF. The CDR3 bases are TGTGCCAGCAGCTTATCGGACATGTTTGGGCCTGAAGCTTTCTTT.

The CDR3 spells CASSFWDRGYEQYF. CDR3 sequence (DNA): TGTGCCAGCAGTTTCTGGGACAGGGGGTACGAGCAGTACTTC. V usage is TRBV28 and J usage is TRBJ2-7, with 11 bases fitting TRBD1. The V gene end was trimmed by 3 bases and the J gene end by 4 bases; junction bases not matched to a gene: 2. Germline V lookup: CDR1 MDHEN, CDR2 SYDVKM. This CDR3 region has 14 residues.

The chain carries TRBV7-9 and TRBJ1-2, with unresolved D. The CDR3 consists of 12 residues. Germline loops: CDR1 SEHNR, CDR2 FQNEAQ (reference sequence). V was trimmed by 0 bases and J by 8 bases, leaving 7 bases between them. CDR3 residues: CASSLAQWGYTF. The CDR3 region has the DNA TGTGCCAGCAGCTTAGCGCAGTGGGGCTACACCTTC.